This TCR beta chain was sequenced in a study of response to subunit inactivated influenza vaccine. MiXCR, applied by TCRdb to the RT-PCR reads, yields one record per CDR3 protein. The sample holds 450,000 to 600,000 distinct CDR3 sequences, approximately 7.8% seen once. V was trimmed by 1 base and J by 10 bases, leaving 13 bases between them. Germline assignment: CDR1 LGHDT and CDR2 YNNKEL (reference sequence). This CDR3 contains 13 residues. Study observations and caveats: Authors suggested few new T cells are recruited by each seasonal influenza vaccination.

A word on this clonotype: Its antigen is unknown.

The sample here was PBMCs from blood, taken less than 30 months after vaccination. The V and J genes are TRBV3-1 and TRBJ1-1, with D perhaps matching TRBD1 (5 bases). The sequence was collected from a man between 50 and 70 years old who received an inactivated influenza vaccine. CDR3 residues: CASSQGVFQGAFF. CDR3 bases: TGTGCCAGCAGCCAAGGCGTGTTCCAGGGAGCTTTCTTT.